The clone carrying this T cell receptor (beta chain) was seen only once. Germline V lookup: CDR1 SGHTA, CDR2 FQGNSA. The CDR3 contains 15 residues. Trimming at V came to 5 bases and at J to 7 bases, leaving 5 bases not matched to a gene. The source of the sample is a study of blood T cell repertoires in COVID-19. On the study more broadly: The United States, Italy and Spain supplied acute and convalescent COVID-19 samples. Sample material is recorded as cDNA or gDNA derived from T cells, B-cell-depleted T cells, or PBMCs.

Per the original methods: Nucleated cell number was recorded as an estimate derived from reference gene primer amplification. The assay was immunoSEQ multiplex PCR, and TCRdb's table has in-frame clones only and misses some. That table furnishes V, J and clone size, whereas the DNA furnished D and trimming. The table has 83,000 or so clones, around 80% seen once. This sequence was found in a human donor in a cohort sampled during active COVID-19. The chain recombines TRBV7-2 with TRBJ2-1; 13 bases fit TRBD2. The sequencing sample was made of peripheral blood. CDR3 protein: CASSRTSGGGNEQFF. The CDR3 bases are TGTGCCAGCAGCCGGACTAGCGGGGGCGGGAATGAGCAGTTCTTC. Using reference TRBV7-2 and TRBJ2-1 for the parts outside the CDR3, the full variable domain is GAGVSQSPSNKVTEKGKDVELRCDPISGHTALYWYRQSLGQGLEFLIYFQGNSAPDKSGLPSDRFSAERTGGSVSTLTIQRTQQEDSAVYLCASSRTSGGGNEQFFGPGTRLTVL.